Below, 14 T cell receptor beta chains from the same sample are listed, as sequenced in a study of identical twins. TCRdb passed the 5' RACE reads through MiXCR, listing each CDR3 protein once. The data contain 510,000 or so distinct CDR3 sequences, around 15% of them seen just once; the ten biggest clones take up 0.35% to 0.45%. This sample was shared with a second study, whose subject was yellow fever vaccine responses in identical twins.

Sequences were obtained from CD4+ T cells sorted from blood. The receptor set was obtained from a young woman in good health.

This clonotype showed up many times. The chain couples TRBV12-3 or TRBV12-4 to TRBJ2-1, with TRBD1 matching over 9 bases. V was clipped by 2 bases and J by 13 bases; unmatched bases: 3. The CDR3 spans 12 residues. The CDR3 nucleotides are TGTGCCAGCAGTTTAACAGGGGGCTTTCAGTTCTTC. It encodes CASSLTGGFQFF.

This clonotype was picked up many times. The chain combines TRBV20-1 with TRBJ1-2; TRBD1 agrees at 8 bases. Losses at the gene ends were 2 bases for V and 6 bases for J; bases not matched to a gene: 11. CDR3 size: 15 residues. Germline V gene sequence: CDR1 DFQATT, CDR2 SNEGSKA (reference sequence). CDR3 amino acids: CSARRAGQVQDGYTF. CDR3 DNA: TGCAGTGCTAGAAGGGCGGGACAGGTACAAGATGGCTACACCTTC.

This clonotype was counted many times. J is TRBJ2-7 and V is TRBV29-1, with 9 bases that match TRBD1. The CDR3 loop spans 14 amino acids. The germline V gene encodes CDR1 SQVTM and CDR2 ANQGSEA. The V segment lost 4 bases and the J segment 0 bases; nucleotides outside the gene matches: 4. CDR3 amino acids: CSVAGQGSSYEQYF. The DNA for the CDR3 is TGCAGCGTTGCTGGACAGGGGAGCTCCTACGAGCAGTACTTC.

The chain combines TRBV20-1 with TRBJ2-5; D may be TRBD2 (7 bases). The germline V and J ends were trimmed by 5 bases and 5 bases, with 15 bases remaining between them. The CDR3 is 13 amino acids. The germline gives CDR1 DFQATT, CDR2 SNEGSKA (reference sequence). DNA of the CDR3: TGCAGTGCTCGGGGGGCGAGAGGGGAGACCCAGTACTTC. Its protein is CSARGARGETQYF.

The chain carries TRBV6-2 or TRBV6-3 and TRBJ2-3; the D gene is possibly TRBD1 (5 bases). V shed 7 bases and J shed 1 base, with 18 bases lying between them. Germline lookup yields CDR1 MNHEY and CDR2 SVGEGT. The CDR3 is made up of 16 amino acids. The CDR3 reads CASTNAPDKGTDTQYF. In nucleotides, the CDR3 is TGTGCCAGCACCAACGCCCCGGACAAAGGCACAGATACGCAGTATTTT.

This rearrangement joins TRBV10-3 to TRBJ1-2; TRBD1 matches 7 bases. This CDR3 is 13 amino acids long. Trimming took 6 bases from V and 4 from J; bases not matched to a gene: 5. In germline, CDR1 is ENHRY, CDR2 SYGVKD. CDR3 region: CAISHRDSYGYTF. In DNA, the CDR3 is TGTGCCATCAGCCACCGGGACAGCTATGGCTACACCTTC.

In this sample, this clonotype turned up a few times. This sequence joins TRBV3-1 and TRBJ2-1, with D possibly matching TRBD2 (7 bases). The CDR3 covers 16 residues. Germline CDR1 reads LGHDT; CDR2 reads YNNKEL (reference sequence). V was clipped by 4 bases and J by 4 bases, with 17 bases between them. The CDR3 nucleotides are TGTGCCAGCAGCCGAGGGGGGGCGGGGCCATACAATGAGCAGTTCTTC. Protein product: CASSRGGAGPYNEQFF.

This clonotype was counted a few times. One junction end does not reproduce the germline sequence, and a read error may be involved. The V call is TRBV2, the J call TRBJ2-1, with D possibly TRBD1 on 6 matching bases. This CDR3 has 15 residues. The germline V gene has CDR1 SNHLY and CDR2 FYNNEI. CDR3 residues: CASREDRSSYNEQFF. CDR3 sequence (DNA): TGTGCCAGCAGAGAAGACAGGAGCTCCTACAATGAGCAGTTCTTC.

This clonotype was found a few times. The CDR3 sequence is CASSQGGRVNIQYF. CDR3 bases: TGTGCCAGCAGTCAAGGGGGCCGGGTAAACATTCAGTACTTC. V gene TRBV28 combines with J gene TRBJ2-4, with TRBD1 identical over 7 bases. Per germline, CDR1 MDHEN and CDR2 SYDVKM. There are 14 residues in the CDR3. Trimming at V came to 5 bases and at J to 6 bases, leaving 7 bases not matched to a gene.

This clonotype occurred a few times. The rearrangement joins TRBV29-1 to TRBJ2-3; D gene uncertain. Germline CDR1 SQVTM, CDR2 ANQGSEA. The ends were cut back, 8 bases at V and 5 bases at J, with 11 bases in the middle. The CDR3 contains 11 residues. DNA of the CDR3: TGCAGCCAACGCGGTGGAGATACGCAGTATTTT. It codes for CSQRGGDTQYF.

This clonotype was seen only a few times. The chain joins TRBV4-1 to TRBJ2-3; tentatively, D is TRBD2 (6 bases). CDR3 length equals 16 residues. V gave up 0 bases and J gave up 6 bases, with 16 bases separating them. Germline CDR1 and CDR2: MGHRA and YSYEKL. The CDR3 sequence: CASSQDSGFPGDTQYF. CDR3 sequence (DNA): TGCGCCAGCAGCCAAGATAGCGGCTTCCCGGGCGATACGCAGTATTTT.

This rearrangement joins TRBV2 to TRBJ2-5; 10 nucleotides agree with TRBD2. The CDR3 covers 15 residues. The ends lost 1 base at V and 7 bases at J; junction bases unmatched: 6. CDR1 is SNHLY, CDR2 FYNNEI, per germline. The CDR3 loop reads CASSEVAGGPTTQYF. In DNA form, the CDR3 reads TGTGCCAGCAGTGAAGTAGCGGGGGGCCCGACGACCCAGTACTTC. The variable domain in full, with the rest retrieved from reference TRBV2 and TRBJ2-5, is EPEVTQTPSHQVTQMGQEVILRCVPISNHLYFYWYRQILGQKVEFLVSFYNNEISEKSEIFDDQFSVERPDGSNFTLKIRSTKLEDSAMYFCASSEVAGGPTTQYFGPGTRLLVL.

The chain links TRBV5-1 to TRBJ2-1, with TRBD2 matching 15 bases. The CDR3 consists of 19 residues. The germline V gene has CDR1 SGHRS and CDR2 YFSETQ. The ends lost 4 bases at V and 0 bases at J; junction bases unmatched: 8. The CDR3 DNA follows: TGCGCCAGCAGCATTCAGGGGACTAGCGGGGGGACCTCCTACAATGAGCAGTTCTTC. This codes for CASSIQGTSGGTSYNEQFF.

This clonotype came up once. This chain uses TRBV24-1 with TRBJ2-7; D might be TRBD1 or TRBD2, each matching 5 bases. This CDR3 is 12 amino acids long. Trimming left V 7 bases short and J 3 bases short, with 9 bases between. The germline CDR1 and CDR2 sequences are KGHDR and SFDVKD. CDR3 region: CATSRDGYEQYF. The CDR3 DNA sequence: TGTGCCACCAGCCGGGACGGCTACGAGCAGTACTTC.